Following are 12 T cell receptor beta chains from one sample sequenced in a study of control samples from healthy donors and cancer patients. Clones were sequenced by immunoSEQ multiplex PCR, and TCRdb holds only the in-frame ones, with some missing. This table has almost 95,000 clones, just over 90% appearing once. The sample taken for sequencing was blood. The source of these receptors is a young woman in good health.

This clone has a single count. CDR3 loop: CASKSGVVSDEQFF. The DNA for the CDR3 is TGTGCCAGCAAATCGGGGGTTGTTTCGGATGAGCAGTTCTTC. The genes are TRBV5-4 and TRBJ2-1, with D possibly being TRBD2 (6 bases). Germline V gene sequence: CDR1 SGHNT, CDR2 YYREEE (reference sequence). Trimming pared 6 bases from V and 8 bases from J, leaving 18 bases between. The CDR3 sequence is 14 residues long.

The chain employs TRBV2 and TRBJ1-1; 8 positions agree with TRBD1. The CDR3 sequence is 13 residues long. Germline CDR1 reads SNHLY; CDR2 reads FYNNEI. V dropped 6 bases and J dropped 1; count of bases not matched to a gene: 1. The CDR3 coding sequence is TGTGCCAGCAGGGACAGGGAGAACACTGAAGCTTTCTTT. Translated, it gives CASRDRENTEAFF.

This clone appeared once. The V gene is TRBV18, the J gene TRBJ2-3; D unclear. The CDR3 consists of 16 residues. The germline gives CDR1 KGHSH, CDR2 LQKENI. V was cut by 2 bases and J by 1 base, with 13 bases left in between. As DNA, the CDR3 is TGTGCCAGCTCACCAATGGTGGACCGGGGCACAGATACGCAGTATTTT. Its translation is CASSPMVDRGTDTQYF.

The chain couples TRBV10-1 to TRBJ1-2; D gene uncertain. V was clipped by 3 bases and J by 3 bases, with 8 bases between them. Germline V gene sequence: CDR1 WNHNN, CDR2 SYGVQD (reference sequence). The CDR3 contains 13 residues. The CDR3 DNA reads as TGCGCCAGCAGTGATTTCGCGGACTATGGCTACACCTTC. Its protein is CASSDFADYGYTF.

This sequence joins TRBV5-1 and TRBJ2-7, with 8 bases identical to TRBD1. CDR1 SGHRS and CDR2 YFSETQ come from the germline V gene. The CDR3 has 15 residues. Trimming removed 2 bases from V and 0 bases from J; junction bases left unmatched: 4. The DNA for the CDR3 is TGCGCCAGCAGCTTATACCAGGGGGCCTCCTACGAGCAGTACTTC. Translation gives CASSLYQGASYEQYF.

V gene TRBV19 combines with J gene TRBJ1-5; no reliable D call. The V and J ends lost 2 bases and 0 bases respectively, with 14 bases between them. Germline CDR1 and CDR2: LNHDA and SQIVND (reference sequence). The CDR3 contains 17 residues. In DNA, the CDR3 is TGTGCCAGTAGTATATACGTACACCGAGGTAGCAATCAGCCCCAGCATTTT. Its protein product is CASSIYVHRGSNQPQHF.

V and J are TRBV27 and TRBJ1-5, with 9 nucleotides matching TRBD1. Trimming removed 9 bases from V and 0 bases from J; junction bases left unmatched: 12. The CDR3 is 17 amino acids. The germline CDR1 and CDR2 sequences are MNHEY and SMNVEV (reference sequence). The CDR3 spells CARYGQGRQYSNQPQHF. In DNA form, the CDR3 reads TGTGCCAGATACGGACAGGGGCGGCAATATAGCAATCAGCCCCAGCATTTT.

The chain employs TRBV18 and TRBJ1-1, with D perhaps matching TRBD1 (6 bases). V lost 3 bases and J lost 5, with 16 bases in between. From germline, CDR1 is KGHSH and CDR2 LQKENI. The CDR3 totals 15 residues. The CDR3 region has the DNA TGTGCCAGCTCACCCCAGGGACAACGGGAGACTGAAGCTTTCTTT. It encodes CASSPQGQRETEAFF.

The genes are TRBV7-9 and TRBJ1-1; the D gene is possibly TRBD1 (6 bases). CDR3 size: 13 residues. Per germline, CDR1 SEHNR and CDR2 FQNEAQ (reference sequence). V was shortened by 3 bases and J by 4 bases, with 9 bases between the two germline ends. DNA for the CDR3: TGTGCCAGCAGCTTTGAAGGGGGCACTGAAGCTTTCTTT. It yields the protein CASSFEGGTEAFF.

V and J are TRBV4-1 and TRBJ2-3, with D perhaps TRBD2 (6 bases). The CDR3 contains 14 residues. The V and J ends lost 4 bases and 4 bases respectively, with 12 bases between them. Germline values: CDR1 MGHRA, CDR2 YSYEKL. The CDR3 sequence: CASSPLAGPDTQYF. The CDR3 DNA reads TGCGCCAGCAGCCCCCTTGCGGGGCCAGATACGCAGTATTTT.

The rearrangement joins TRBV7-9 to TRBJ1-2, with D tentatively TRBD1 (5 bases). Trimming left V 8 bases short and J 6 bases short, with 13 bases between. The length of the CDR3 is 12 residues. Germline V gene data show CDR1 as SEHNR and CDR2 as FQNEAQ (reference sequence). For the CDR3, the DNA is TGTGCCAGCGGGGGACCCAGGGATGGCTACACCTTC. As protein: CASGGPRDGYTF. The full variable domain, rest sourced from reference TRBV7-9 and TRBJ1-2, is DTGVSQNPRHKITKRGQNVTFRCDPISEHNRLYWYRQTLGQGPEFLTYFQNEAQLEKSRLLSDRFSAERPKGSFSTLEIQRTEQGDSAMYLCASGGPRDGYTFGSGTRLTVV.

V is TRBV7-2 and J is TRBJ1-1; 7 nucleotides agree with TRBD1. V gave up 5 bases and J gave up 5 bases; unmatched junction bases: 11. The germline V gene encodes CDR1 SGHTA and CDR2 FQGNSA. The CDR3 loop spans 15 amino acids. Here the CDR3 reads CASSPQGGAVTEAFF. The DNA of the CDR3 is TGTGCCAGCAGCCCCCAGGGGGGGGCAGTAACTGAAGCTTTCTTT.